Below, one T cell receptor (beta chain) is given with its context. Many counts were recorded for this clonotype. Its antigen target is currently unknown. One base away there is no much larger clone; base qualities are not given. The data stem from a study of T cells in Graves' hyperthyroidism and ophthalmopathy (dated 2019 in TCRdb). Concerning the study at large: Peripheral blood samples were taken at the time of initial diagnosis, prior to any treatment. According to the paper, TCR Vbeta CDR3 sequencing was carried out on over 130 peripheral blood samples, which came from more than 40 ophthalmopathy, some 73 hyperthyroidism and approximately 17 progressor patients. TCR V-J signatures able to tell the groups apart were searched for in a discovery cohort of about a hundred patients, of whom 43 had Graves' ophthalmopathy and around 57 had stable Graves' hyperthyroidism. Prospective prediction of ophthalmopathy was tested in an independent validation cohort consisting of fewer than 20 hyperthyroidism patients and some 16 patients who later progressed to ophthalmopathy. In over five Graves' hyperthyroidism patients, the study also compared T-cell repertoires from thyroid tissue with T-cell repertoires from blood. The 100 discovery patients were randomly split 7:3 into training and test sets. After sampling, hyperthyroidism patients received methimazole starting at 30 mg daily, and ophthalmopathy patients received high-dose intravenous methylprednisolone.

Stable Graves' hyperthyroidism was defined as no progression to ophthalmopathy during 18 months of follow-up. The hyperthyroidism patients were between 18 and 65 years old and newly diagnosed, with a disease duration of less than 2 months. Patients with uncontrolled infections, other autoimmune diseases, pregnancy or lactation were excluded. Diagnoses were established on the basis of clinical symptoms, serum thyroxine and TRAb, thyroid ultrasound, and orbital computed tomography. PBMCs were isolated from approximately 10 ml of fresh peripheral blood by Ficoll-Paque density gradient centrifugation. Total RNA was extracted using Trizol reagent, and RNA quality was assessed on an Agilent 2100 Bioanalyzer. The V end loses 1 base and the J end loses 6 bases, and a stretch of 10 bases separates them. The germline V gene provides CDR1 MGHRA and CDR2 YSYEKL. Spanning cysteine to phenylalanine, the CDR3 consists of 13 amino acids. The DNA shown is the 39-base CDR3, in frame from base 1.

Results and caveats for the whole study, not just this receptor: No statistical method was used to fix the sample size in advance, and group allocation was not hidden from the investigators. A model built on a 13 V-J signature distinguished ophthalmopathy from stable hyperthyroidism, reaching roughly 88% sensitivity and 81.08% specificity in cross-validation and 80%/75% in testing. Blood samples also contained most of the expanded thyroid clonotypes (frequency above 0.001), which suggests that blood repertoires may reflect thyroid immune responses. In validation, the model predicted progression to ophthalmopathy a median of about 5.9 months before onset, with around 70% sensitivity and about 75% specificity.

Amplification of TCR beta CDR3 regions was carried out from RNA transcripts. The TCR CDR3 was subjected to a first round of RT-PCR using the HTBI primer set and the Qiagen OneStep RT-PCR kit. A second multiplex PCR round built the libraries, followed by size selection and purification. Sequencing of the libraries was done on an Illumina HiSeq2000 using paired-end 100 bp reads. Per the authors' processing: SOAPnuke was used to process the raw data, throwing out any read that contained adapters or uncalled bases, had a mean Phred below 15, or lacked an exact constant-primer or identifier match. COPE v1.2.5 was used to merge high-quality paired reads, and clonotypes were defined as unique nucleotide sequences. MiTCR v1.1 was used to align the clonotypes against IMGT TRBV, TRBD and TRBJ reference segments. The analysis was restricted to V-J combinations with a frequency above 0.0001, which together covered 99.2% of the repertoires. The TCS score was defined as the ratio of F50 (clonal expansion) to E x V (chaos), calculated using BLOSUM62-based TCRdist between CDR3 peptides within each V-J. Welch's t-statistics and random forest reduced 514 V-J features to under 15, which were used in a naive Bayes classifier (R e1071). The Morisita-Horn index was used to measure how similar the thyroid and blood repertoires were. The public reads were quality trimmed at Q25 with fastp and then assembled into clones with MiXCR by TCRdb, keeping productive beta chains. Identical CDR3 proteins give one entry, which carries the most common genes and DNA. It is TCRdb's table, rather than the study itself, that gives the V and J calls and clone size. The sample yields about 680,000 distinct CDR3 sequences; about a third were counted once. The ten biggest clones cover around 30% of the sample.

The TCR comes from a woman in her 40s with Graves' hyperthyroidism. This sequence uses TRBV4-1 and TRBJ2-7; no D gene is confidently identified. The sample comprised blood. The DNA reads TGCGCCAGCAGCCAAGGTGCAGTTGCCGAGCAGTACTTC. Its coded protein is CASSQGAVAEQYF.